This T cell receptor beta chain appears in the sequencing data of a study of glioma-infiltrating T cells after dendritic cell vaccination. Study information: At biweekly intervals, patients got three intradermal dendritic cell vaccine injections.

Selection required adequate fresh-frozen tumor tissue plus more than two years' survival data. Primers: 60 V beta forward and 13 J beta reverse. The table came from immunoSEQ multiplex PCR; TCRdb's copy has only in-frame clones and leaves some out. Here the sample spans some 100,000 clones, over 75% being singletons. Study-wide points: Estimated pretreatment TIL content predicted outcome after dendritic cell vaccination.

In germline, CDR1 is SGHAT, CDR2 FQDESV (reference sequence). The trim removed 5 bases at V and 6 bases at J, leaving 8 bases unmatched. The CDR3 runs 14 residues. In the case of this clone: Its cognate antigen is unknown.

The sequence derives from a human donor with glioblastoma. The sample here was blood, taken before dendritic cell vaccination. The rearrangement joins TRBV11-1 to TRBJ2-7, with TRBD2 matching 9 bases. The CDR3 bases are TGTGCCAGCAGCGCGGGACTAGCAGTTACCGAGCAGTACTTC. Its translation: CASSAGLAVTEQYF.